This T cell receptor beta chain was observed in a study of long-term antiretroviral therapy in people with HIV (dated by TCRdb to about 2022). Concerning the study at large: Collection of the earliest samples took place about a decade ahead of the 2015 WHO recommendation for immediate ART, at a time when ART was typically delayed until CD4 counts fell. This retrospective serial study examined whether starting ART and sustained HIV suppression were associated with changes in the composition and diversity of the TRB repertoire in peripheral blood. A total of about 180 cryopreserved PBMC samples were contributed to the cohort by 30 adults with confirmed HIV infection, with samples collected serially over a mean of roughly six years (range 1-12). About 35% of the 30 participants with HIV were female. No cross-contamination during QIAcube processing was seen in test extractions of a monoclonal T-cell line run alongside about 33 polyclonal samples.

The immunoSEQ hsTCRB v3.0 assay was used at survey level resolution to sequence the TRB variable region. The targeted TRB sequencing depth was about 40,000-55,000 T-cell genomes per sample. Pooled TRB libraries were sequenced on an Illumina MiSeq with a v3 150-cycle kit. Per the authors' processing: Repertoire analysis ran in R within a reproducible Nextflow workflow covering QC, data transformation and analysis. LymphoSeq2, an R package for AIRR-Seq data exploration, was used to implement custom analyses. Four samples that yielded fewer than 5000 total TRB sequences were excluded, so that approximately 200 HIV repertoires were analyzed. Among the roughly 190 retained HIV repertoires, about 57 were collected before ART initiation and around 130 after ART initiation. Repertoires were downsampled to 5000 TRB nucleotide sequences, with summary statistics averaged over 100 downsampling iterations. Only TRB sequences with CDR3 regions of at least seven amino acids were retained for analysis. Diversity was measured with a Shannon entropy-derived clonality score and the Gini coefficient. Repertoire networks linked the top 5000 CDR3 amino acid sequences whenever two sequences differed by an edit distance of one. For TRB CDR3 amino acid sequences, antigen specificity groups and MHC restriction were predicted with GLIPH2. To flag known associations with CMV, EBV, HIV or tissue antigens, CDR3 amino acid sequences were compared against VDJdb and McPAS-TCR. Pre-ART, post-ART and control groups were compared with Wilcoxon signed-rank tests and Holm-Bonferroni correction. As stored in TCRdb, this immuneACCESS dataset retains in-frame rearrangements with V and J assigned. A fraction of the clones does not appear; measured against another copy, unresolved V genes explain less than half of the discrepancy, and the remainder lacks a known reason. V, J and clone size derive from that table, while D and trimming were established from the DNA sequence. Across this sample there are some 20,000 clones, with over 75% seen only once. The biggest ten clones account for approximately 7.8% of the sample.

CDR3 length: 14 amino acids, cysteine to phenylalanine. CDR3 DNA is the only sequence kept; it has 42 bases, read in frame from the first base. Via the germline V gene, CDR1 is KGHSH and CDR2 LQKENI. V is pared back by 6 bases and J by 0 bases, with 8 bases lying between the germline termini. Notes on this clone: This receptor's antigen is unknown. Base qualities are not at hand, and no much larger clone is one base apart. The same CDR3 also results from other DNA sequences found in this sample.

Inclusion was restricted to participants for whom at least one PBMC sample before ART initiation and at least two post-ART samples were available. All participants with HIV were treated in the United States of America. Before DNA extraction, cryopreserved samples of roughly 1-11 million PBMC were thawed and then washed. At the time of the earliest PBMC sample, participants with HIV were aged between roughly 20 and 54 years. Per participant, PBMC samples came from 1-4 timepoints prior to ART initiation and 2-8 timepoints following ART initiation, for a median of 7 samples. For every participant, serial HIV viral load, CD4+ T-cell count, ART history and demographic data were obtained. Using a Qiagen kit on a QIAcube, genomic DNA was extracted from unsorted PBMC, with samples processed in batches of 12. Summary of the overall study and its limitations: The samples were dated from about 2004 to 2018, and the ART regimens that were used may be less effective than current ART regimens. Inferences about post-ART repertoire changes are limited because no data were available on ART adherence, viral resistance or therapy changes. Limited PBMC availability meant only the TCR beta chain was sequenced, without alpha chain pairing. Expanded TRB clones identified before ART initiation dominated the repertoire across all time points, though the dominance fluctuated and decreased in many PLHIV after ART. Because pre-ART samples had limited cell numbers, unsorted PBMC were profiled rather than sorted CD4+ and CD8+ T cells. A significant increase in TRB diversity was found to be associated with ART initiation, although TRB diversity was observed to remain significantly below that of transplant donor controls even after long-term ART. Compared with controls, HIV repertoires had narrower CDR3 length ranges, and the network structure pointed to an antigen-experienced repertoire that shifted only slightly toward naive after ART.

The input for sequencing was unsorted PBMCs, taken at the start of antiretroviral therapy, before treatment. This TCR came from a middle-aged woman with HIV. In this chain, TRBV18 is recombined with TRBJ1-4; the D gene is unclear. The DNA sequence reads TGTGCCAGCTCCCCGACCTCAACTAATGAAAAACTGTTTTTT. Protein translation: CASSPTSTNEKLFF.